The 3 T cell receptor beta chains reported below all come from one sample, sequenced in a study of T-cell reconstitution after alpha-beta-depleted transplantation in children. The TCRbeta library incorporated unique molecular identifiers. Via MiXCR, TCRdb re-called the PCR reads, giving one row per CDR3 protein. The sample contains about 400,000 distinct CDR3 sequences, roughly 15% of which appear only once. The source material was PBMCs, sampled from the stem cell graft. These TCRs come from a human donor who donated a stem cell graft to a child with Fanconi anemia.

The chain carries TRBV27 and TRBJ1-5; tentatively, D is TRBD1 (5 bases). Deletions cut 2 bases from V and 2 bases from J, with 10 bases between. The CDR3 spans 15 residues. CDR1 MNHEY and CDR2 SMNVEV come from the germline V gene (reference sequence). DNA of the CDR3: TGTGCCAGCAGTTTACGGGGGAGGGGCAATCAGCCCCAGCATTTT. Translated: CASSLRGRGNQPQHF.

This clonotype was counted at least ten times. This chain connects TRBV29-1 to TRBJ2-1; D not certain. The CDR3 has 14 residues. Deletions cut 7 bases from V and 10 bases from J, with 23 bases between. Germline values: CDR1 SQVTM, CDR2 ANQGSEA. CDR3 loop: CSALHTSGDGEQFF. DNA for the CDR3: TGCAGCGCCCTTCATACGTCAGGAGATGGAGAGCAGTTCTTC.

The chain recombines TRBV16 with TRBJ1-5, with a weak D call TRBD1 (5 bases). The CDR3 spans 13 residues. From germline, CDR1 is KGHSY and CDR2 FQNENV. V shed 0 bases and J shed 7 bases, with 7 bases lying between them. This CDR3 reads CASSQSQEQPQHF. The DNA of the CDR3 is TGTGCCAGCAGCCAATCACAGGAGCAGCCCCAGCATTTT.